Detailed here is one T cell receptor (beta chain). The CDR3 consists of 13 residues. Trimming left V 5 bases short and J 5 bases short, with 13 bases between. The germline CDR1 and CDR2 sequences are SGHTA and FQGNSA. This record belongs to a study of T cell responses to AZD1222 COVID-19 vaccine. Repertoires were generated with immunoSEQ multiplex PCR, while TCRdb's copy carries only in-frame clones and drops some. The data contain 180,000 or so clones, 92% of them singletons. This clonotype originated in an adult who received the AZD1222 COVID-19 vaccine. The sample here was peripheral blood, taken 28 days after the second AZD1222 dose. The rearrangement uses TRBV7-2 and TRBJ2-7, with D perhaps TRBD2 (6 bases). The CDR3 nucleotides are TGTGCCAGCAGCCCCCCGGGGGACCACGAGCAGTACTTC. It codes for CASSPPGDHEQYF.